The T cell receptor (beta chain) described here comes from a study of blood T cell repertoires in COVID-19. The overall study: PBMCs, B-cell-depleted T cells, or T cells provided the cDNA or gDNA that made up the material.

V was shortened by 6 bases and J by 0 bases, with 14 bases between the two germline ends. Germline CDR1 reads MNHEY; CDR2 reads SVGAGI. The CDR3 is 15 residues long. While infection was still active, Seattle patients were enrolled and then followed longitudinally. As originally analysed: The assay estimated nucleated cells by amplifying reference gene primers. This table comes from immunoSEQ multiplex PCR, and its TCRdb copy is limited to in-frame clones, with some not included. For V, J and clone size, that table is used; D and trimming come from the DNA. Of about 250,000 clones listed, about 82% were seen once; the top ten hold roughly 6.2%.

Input material: peripheral blood. The genes are TRBV6-5 and TRBJ1-2; D perhaps matches TRBD1 (6 bases). This clonotype originated in a woman of 80 years or more with COVID-19, enrolled during active disease. The CDR3 sequence: CASRRGGQANYGYTF. For the CDR3, the DNA is TGTGCCAGCAGGCGAGGGGGTCAAGCTAACTATGGCTACACCTTC.